This T cell receptor (beta chain) was captured by sequencing in a study of T cell responses to AZD1222 COVID-19 vaccine. Germline V gene lookup returns CDR1 SGDLS and CDR2 YYNGEE. V was pared by 7 bases and J by 0 bases, with 13 bases between. This CDR3 has 15 amino acids. Here immunoSEQ multiplex PCR was the method, and the copy in TCRdb shows in-frame clones only, minus some. The sample contains over 100,000 clones, about 90% of which appear only once. This clonotype was sampled from an adult in good health. The sample here was peripheral blood, taken on day 0 of AZD1222 vaccination. The chain combines TRBV9 with TRBJ2-2; D gene unclear. For the CDR3, the DNA is TGTGCCAGCGGCCGGACGGCGACGAACACCGGGGAGCTGTTTTTT. This gives the protein CASGRTATNTGELFF.